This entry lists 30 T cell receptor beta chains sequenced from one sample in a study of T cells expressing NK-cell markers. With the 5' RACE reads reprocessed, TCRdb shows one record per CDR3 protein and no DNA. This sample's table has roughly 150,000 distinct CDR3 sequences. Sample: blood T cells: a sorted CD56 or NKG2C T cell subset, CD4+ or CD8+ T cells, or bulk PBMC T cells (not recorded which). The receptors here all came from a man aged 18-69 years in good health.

The CDR3 sequence is CASSEVPGVSGNTIYF. V and J are TRBV6-1 and TRBJ1-3; TCRdb gives TRBD1 as the D gene, but with no DNA this cannot be confirmed. Germline CDR1 MNHNS, CDR2 SASEGT. This CDR3 has 16 residues.

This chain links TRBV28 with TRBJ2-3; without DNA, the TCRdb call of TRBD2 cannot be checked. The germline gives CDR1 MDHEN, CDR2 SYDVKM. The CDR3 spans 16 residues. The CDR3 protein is CASSLWTSGEADTQYF.

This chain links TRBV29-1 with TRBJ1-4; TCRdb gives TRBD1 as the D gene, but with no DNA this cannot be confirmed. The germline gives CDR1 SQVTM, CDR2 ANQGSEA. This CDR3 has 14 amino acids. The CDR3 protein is CSVRVGAENEKLFF.

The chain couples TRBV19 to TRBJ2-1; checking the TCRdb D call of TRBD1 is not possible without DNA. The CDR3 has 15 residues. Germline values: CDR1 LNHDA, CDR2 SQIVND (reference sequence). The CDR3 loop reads CASSTGTSGYTEQFF.

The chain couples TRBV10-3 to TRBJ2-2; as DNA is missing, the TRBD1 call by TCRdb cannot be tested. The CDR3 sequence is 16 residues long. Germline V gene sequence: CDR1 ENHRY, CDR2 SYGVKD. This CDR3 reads CAISGPRTETNGELFF.

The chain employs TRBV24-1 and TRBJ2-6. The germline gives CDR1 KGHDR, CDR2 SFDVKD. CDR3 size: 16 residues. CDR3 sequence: CATSDSRVSGANVLTF.

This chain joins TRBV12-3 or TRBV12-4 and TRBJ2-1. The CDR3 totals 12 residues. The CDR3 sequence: CASSLVGNEQFF.

CDR3 sequence: CASSPQVYNEQFF. J is TRBJ2-1 and V is TRBV12-3 or TRBV12-4. The CDR3 extends over 13 amino acids.

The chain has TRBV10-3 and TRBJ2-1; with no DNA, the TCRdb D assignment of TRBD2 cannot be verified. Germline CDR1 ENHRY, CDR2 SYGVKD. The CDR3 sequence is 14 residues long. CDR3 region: CAIGTSGVPNEQFF.

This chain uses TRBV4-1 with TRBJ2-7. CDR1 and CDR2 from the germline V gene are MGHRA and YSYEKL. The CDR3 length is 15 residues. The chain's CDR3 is CASSINGGNSYEQYF.

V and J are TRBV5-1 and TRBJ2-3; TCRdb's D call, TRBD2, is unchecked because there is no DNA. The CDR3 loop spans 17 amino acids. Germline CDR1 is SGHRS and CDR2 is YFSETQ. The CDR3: CASYGARTDASTDTQYF.

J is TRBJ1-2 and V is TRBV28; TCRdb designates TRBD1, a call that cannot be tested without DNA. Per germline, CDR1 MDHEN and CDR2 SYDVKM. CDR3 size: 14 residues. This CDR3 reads CASQQGLQNYGYTF.

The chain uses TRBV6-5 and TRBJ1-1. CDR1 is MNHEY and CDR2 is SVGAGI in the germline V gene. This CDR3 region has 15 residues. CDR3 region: CASSYGRALNTEAFF.

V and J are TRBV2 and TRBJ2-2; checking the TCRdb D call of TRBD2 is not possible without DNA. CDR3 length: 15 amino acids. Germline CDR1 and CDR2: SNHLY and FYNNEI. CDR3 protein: CASERGTSNTGELFF.

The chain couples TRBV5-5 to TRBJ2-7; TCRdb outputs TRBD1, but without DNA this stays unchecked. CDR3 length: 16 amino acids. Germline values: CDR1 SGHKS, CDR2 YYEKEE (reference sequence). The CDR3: CASSFGQGQPLYEQYF.

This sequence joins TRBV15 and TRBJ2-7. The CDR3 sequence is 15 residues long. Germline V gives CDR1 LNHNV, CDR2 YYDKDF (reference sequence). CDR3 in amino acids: CATSRVLETSYEQYF.

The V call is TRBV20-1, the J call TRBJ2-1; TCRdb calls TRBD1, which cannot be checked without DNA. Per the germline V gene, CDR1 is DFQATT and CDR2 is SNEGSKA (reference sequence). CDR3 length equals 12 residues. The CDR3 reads CSAIPGNLEQFF.

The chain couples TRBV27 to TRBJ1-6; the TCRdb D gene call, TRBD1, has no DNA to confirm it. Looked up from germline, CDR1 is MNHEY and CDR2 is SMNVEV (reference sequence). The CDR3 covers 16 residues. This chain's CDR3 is CASSDPGQDRNSPLHF.

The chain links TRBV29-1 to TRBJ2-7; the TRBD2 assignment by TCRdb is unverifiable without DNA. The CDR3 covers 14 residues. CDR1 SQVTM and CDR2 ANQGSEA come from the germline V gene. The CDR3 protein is CSVRAAELPYEQYF.

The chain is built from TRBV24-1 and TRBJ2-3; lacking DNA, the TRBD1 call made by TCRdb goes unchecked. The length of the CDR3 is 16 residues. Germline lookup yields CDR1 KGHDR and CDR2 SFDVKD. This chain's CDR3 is CATSEPRGVSTDTQYF.

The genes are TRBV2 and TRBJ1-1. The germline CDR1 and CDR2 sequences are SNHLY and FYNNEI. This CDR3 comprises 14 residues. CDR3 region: CASTEKWEYTEAFF.

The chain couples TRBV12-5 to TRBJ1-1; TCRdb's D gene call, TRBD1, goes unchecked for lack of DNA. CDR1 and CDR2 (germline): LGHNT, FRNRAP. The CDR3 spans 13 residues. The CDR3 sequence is CATLRGMNTEAFF.

CDR3 sequence: CASSQEILAYEQFF. The chain uses TRBV14 and TRBJ2-1; TCRdb returns TRBD2, unconfirmable since there is no DNA. There are 14 residues in the CDR3. Germline lookup yields CDR1 SGHDN and CDR2 FVKESK.

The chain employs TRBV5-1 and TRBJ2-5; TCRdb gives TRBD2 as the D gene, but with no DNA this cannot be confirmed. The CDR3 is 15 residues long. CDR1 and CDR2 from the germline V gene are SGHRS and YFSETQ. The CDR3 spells CASSLAGTSGGGQYF.

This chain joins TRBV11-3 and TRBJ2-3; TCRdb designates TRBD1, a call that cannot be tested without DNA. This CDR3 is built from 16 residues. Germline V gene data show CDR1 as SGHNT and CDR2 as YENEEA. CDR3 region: CASSPGGERYTDTQYF.

The chain's CDR3 is CASSGLGRTDTQYF. The chain employs TRBV7-8 and TRBJ2-3; TCRdb selects TRBD2, and the lack of DNA leaves this call unchecked. The CDR3 loop spans 14 amino acids. Germline V gene data show CDR1 as SGHVS and CDR2 as FQNEAQ.

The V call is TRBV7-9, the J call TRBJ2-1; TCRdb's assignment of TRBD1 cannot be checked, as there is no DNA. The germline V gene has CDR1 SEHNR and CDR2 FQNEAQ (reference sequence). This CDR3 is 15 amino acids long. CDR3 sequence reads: CASSGTTSSYNEQFF.

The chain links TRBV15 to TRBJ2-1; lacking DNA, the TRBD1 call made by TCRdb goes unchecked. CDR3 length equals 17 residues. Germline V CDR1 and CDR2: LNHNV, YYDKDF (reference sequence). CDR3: CATSIWGTPGPYNEQFF.

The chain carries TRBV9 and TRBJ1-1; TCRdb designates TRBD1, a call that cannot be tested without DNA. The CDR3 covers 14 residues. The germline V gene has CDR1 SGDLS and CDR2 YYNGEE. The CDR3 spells CASSVGTGATEAFF.

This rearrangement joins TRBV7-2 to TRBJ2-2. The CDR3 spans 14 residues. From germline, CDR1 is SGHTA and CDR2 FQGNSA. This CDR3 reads CASSLRSVSGELFF.